These 26 T cell receptor beta chains originate from one sample sequenced in a study of cytomegalovirus exposure and HLA in healthy donors. 13 Jbeta primers and 60 Vbeta primers were used for the PCR. Sequencing was performed with immunoSEQ multiplex PCR; in TCRdb, only in-frame clones are kept and a portion is missing. The repertoire shows some 200,000 clones; the top ten hold about 0.8%. The specimen was PBMCs. These receptors were obtained from a woman between 18 and 29 years old in good health and CMV-seropositive.

This rearrangement joins TRBV10-2 to TRBJ1-5; TRBD1 aligns across 12 bases. The V gene end was trimmed by 5 bases and the J gene end by 6 bases; junction bases not matched to a gene: 5. Germline loops: CDR1 WSHSY, CDR2 SAAADI. CDR3 size: 15 residues. CDR3 sequence reads: CASSPGTGGSQPQHF. For the CDR3, the DNA is TGCGCCAGCAGTCCCGGGACAGGGGGCAGTCAGCCCCAGCATTTT.

The chain joins TRBV6-1 to TRBJ1-2; D uncertain. Germline values: CDR1 MNHNS, CDR2 SASEGT. The CDR3 has 14 amino acids. The V gene lost 3 bases and the J gene lost 2 bases, with 10 bases spanning the gap. CDR3 in amino acids: CASSDTPRNYGYTF. In nucleotides, the CDR3 is TGTGCCAGCAGTGATACCCCGAGGAACTATGGCTACACCTTC.

The chain uses TRBV4-1 and TRBJ2-5, with 11 positions matching TRBD2. TRBJ2-7 matches the DNA end more closely, so the J call is doubtful. Per germline, CDR1 MGHRA and CDR2 YSYEKL. The CDR3 totals 15 residues. The CDR3 region has the DNA TGCGCCAGCAGGACCGGGACTAGCGGTTCCTACGAGCAGTACTTC. It is translated as CASRTGTSGSYEQYF.

The chain uses TRBV30 and TRBJ1-6; TRBD1 aligns across 8 bases. J gave up 10 bases and V 8 bases, and 10 bases lay outside the gene matches. The CDR3 totals 13 residues. Per the germline V gene, CDR1 is GTSNPN and CDR2 is SVGIG (reference sequence). Written as DNA, the CDR3 is TGTGCCCTGCAGGCAGGGGGCCCCTCACCCCTCCACTTT. The encoded protein is CALQAGGPSPLHF.

The V and J genes are TRBV19 and TRBJ1-5; perhaps TRBD1 as D (5 bases). From germline, CDR1 is LNHDA and CDR2 SQIVND (reference sequence). The CDR3 contains 15 residues. Trimming took 3 bases from V and 3 from J, leaving 12 bases between them. The CDR3 nucleotides are TGTGCCAGTAGTATGGAGGGGTTGATCAATCAGCCCCAGCATTTT. It translates to CASSMEGLINQPQHF.

The chain employs TRBV30 and TRBJ1-4; D perhaps matches TRBD1 (6 bases). Trimming took 5 bases from V and 3 from J, leaving 19 bases between them. The germline V gene encodes CDR1 GTSNPN and CDR2 SVGIG (reference sequence). The CDR3 extends over 16 amino acids. In nucleotides, the CDR3 is TGTGCCTGGGACAGGCCGGTTCGAATGGCTAATGAAAAACTGTTTTTT. Translating it yields CAWDRPVRMANEKLFF.

The rearrangement uses TRBV18 and TRBJ1-3; weak D call: TRBD1 (6 bases). The germline CDR1 and CDR2 sequences are KGHSH and LQKENI. V lost 5 bases and J 0 bases, leaving 17 bases between the germline ends. This CDR3 has 17 residues. DNA of the CDR3: TGTGCCAGCTCAGCAGCTCCACAGGGCGACTCTGGAAACACCATATATTTT. Residues: CASSAAPQGDSGNTIYF. The full variable domain, in which reference TRBV18 and TRBJ1-3 provide the parts outside the CDR3, is NAGVMQNPRHLVRRRGQEARLRCSPMKGHSHVYWYRQLPEEGLKFMVYLQKENIIDESGMPKERFSAEFPKEGPSILRIQQVVRGDSAAYFCASSAAPQGDSGNTIYFGEGSWLTVV.

The chain is built from TRBV5-1 and TRBJ2-2, with D possibly TRBD2 on 5 matching bases. Trimming took off 3 bases at V and 4 bases at J, with 7 bases between the two ends. The CDR3 length is 13 residues. CDR1 and CDR2 (germline): SGHRS, YFSETQ. The CDR3 nucleotides are TGCGCCAGCAGCTCGAGCGGCACCGGGGAGCTGTTTTTT. This translates into CASSSSGTGELFF.

The chain uses TRBV5-6 and TRBJ2-1; TRBD2 matches 8 bases. The CDR3 contains 15 residues. Losses at the gene ends were 0 bases for V and 5 bases for J; bases not matched to a gene: 4. Germline CDR1 and CDR2: SGHDT and YYEEEE. The CDR3 coding sequence is TGTGCCAGCAGCTTGGTCGGGACTAGAAACAATGAGCAGTTCTTC. As protein: CASSLVGTRNNEQFF.

The V and J genes are TRBV14 and TRBJ2-5; D is ambiguous. The CDR3 covers 12 residues. Germline V CDR1 and CDR2: SGHDN, FVKESK. Trimming cost V 4 bases and J 4 bases, with 7 bases left between them. CDR3 amino acids: CASSRQPETQYF. Here the CDR3 DNA reads TGTGCCAGCAGCCGGCAACCAGAGACCCAGTACTTC.

Details on this clone: Mismatch with germline at one junction end may stem from a read error. The rearrangement links TRBV7-7 to TRBJ1-1; unclear D gene. The V gene's germline CDR1 is SSHAT and CDR2 FNYEAQ (reference sequence). The CDR3 is 13 amino acids. CDR3 DNA: TGTGCTAGCAGCTTACTACGGGACACTGAAGCTTTCTTT. Translating it yields CASSLLRDTEAFF. Full variable domain (missing parts from reference TRBV7-7 and TRBJ1-1): GAGVSQSPRYKVTKRGQDVTLRCDPISSHATLYWYQQALGQGPEFLTYFNYEAQPDKSGLPSDRFSAERPEGSISTLTIQRTEQRDSAMYRCASSLLRDTEAFFGQGTRLTVV.

The gene calls are TRBV4-1 and TRBJ1-3, with 7 bases identical to TRBD1. The CDR3 sequence is 15 residues long. Germline loops: CDR1 MGHRA, CDR2 YSYEKL. Unmatched junction bases numbered 5, after V lost 6 bases and J lost 0 bases. The DNA of the CDR3 is TGCGCCAGCAGACCCGGGACAGCCTCTGGAAACACCATATATTTT. Protein sequence: CASRPGTASGNTIYF.

The chain couples TRBV19 to TRBJ2-3, with 10 bases identical to TRBD2. Per germline, CDR1 LNHDA and CDR2 SQIVND (reference sequence). The trim removed 4 bases at V and 0 bases at J, leaving 4 bases unmatched. The CDR3 is 16 residues long. The CDR3 is CASSKLAGVSTDTQYF. The CDR3 DNA is TGTGCCAGTAGTAAGCTAGCGGGAGTCAGCACAGATACGCAGTATTTT.

This chain links TRBV7-9 with TRBJ2-4; D possibly corresponds to TRBD2 (6 bases). The ends were cut back, 3 bases at V and 7 bases at J, with 10 bases in the middle. CDR1 and CDR2 from the germline V gene are SEHNR and FQNEAQ (reference sequence). CDR3 length: 13 residues. The CDR3 region has the DNA TGTGCCAGCAGCTTTGATGGAGGGAACATTCAGTACTTC. Its translation: CASSFDGGNIQYF.

The chain uses TRBV4-3 and TRBJ2-5; TRBD2 matches 8 bases. TRBJ2-7 matches the DNA end more closely, so the J call is doubtful. The CDR3 sequence is 14 residues long. Per the germline V gene, CDR1 is LGHNA and CDR2 is YSLEER. The chain's CDR3 is CASSLIAGSYEQYF. The CDR3 nucleotides read TGCGCCAGCAGCCTCATAGCGGGGAGCTACGAGCAGTACTTC.

The rearrangement uses TRBV2 and TRBJ1-4; 7 nucleotides agree with TRBD1. The V gene end was trimmed by 7 bases and the J gene end by 8 bases; junction bases not matched to a gene: 10. This CDR3 region has 14 residues. Germline V lookup: CDR1 SNHLY, CDR2 FYNNEI. In DNA, the CDR3 is TGTGCCAGCACCAAGGACAGGCAAGGAGAAAAACTGTTTTTT. Its translation is CASTKDRQGEKLFF.

The V call is TRBV9, the J call TRBJ2-1, with 7 bases that match TRBD2. Per germline, CDR1 SGDLS and CDR2 YYNGEE. V was clipped by 4 bases and J by 5 bases; unmatched bases: 9. There are 15 residues in the CDR3. The chain's CDR3 is CASSPRLAWDNEQFF. Written as DNA, the CDR3 is TGTGCCAGCAGCCCCCGACTAGCTTGGGACAATGAGCAGTTCTTC. The variable domain in full, with the rest retrieved from reference TRBV9 and TRBJ2-1, is DSGVTQTPKHLITATGQRVTLRCSPRSGDLSVYWYQQSLDQGLQFLIQYYNGEERAKGNILERFSAQQFPDLHSELNLSSLELGDSALYFCASSPRLAWDNEQFFGPGTRLTVL.

V and J are TRBV5-1 and TRBJ1-2; weak D call: TRBD1 (6 bases). This CDR3 is built from 16 residues. Germline V lookup: CDR1 SGHRS, CDR2 YFSETQ. Trimming cost V 3 bases and J 3 bases, with 18 bases left between them. The CDR3: CASSSQDRNVDYGYTF. The CDR3 region has the DNA TGCGCCAGCAGCTCTCAGGACAGAAACGTGGACTATGGCTACACCTTC.

J is TRBJ2-7 and V is TRBV2, with 10 bases identical to TRBD2. The length of the CDR3 is 14 residues. Germline assignment: CDR1 SNHLY and CDR2 FYNNEI. The V and J ends lost 7 bases and 3 bases, in that order; junction bases with no gene match: 6. In DNA form, the CDR3 reads TGTGCCAGCATGGGGCTAGCGGGAGACTACGAGCAGTACTTC. It encodes CASMGLAGDYEQYF.

The J gene is TRBJ2-3, the V gene TRBV5-6, with 9 bases identical to TRBD2. Germline CDR1 reads SGHDT; CDR2 reads YYEEEE. The CDR3 has 15 amino acids. The ends lost 4 bases at V and 6 bases at J; junction bases unmatched: 9. CDR3 in DNA: TGTGCCAGCAGCGCCCCGGGACTAGCTTACGATACGCAGTATTTT. Protein: CASSAPGLAYDTQYF.

The chain has TRBV4-1 and TRBJ1-4; the D gene is possibly TRBD1 (5 bases). The V gene's germline CDR1 is MGHRA and CDR2 YSYEKL. CDR3 size: 14 residues. V was cut by 6 bases and J by 7 bases, with 15 bases left in between. Here the CDR3 reads CASREWGGREKLFF. The CDR3, as DNA: TGCGCCAGCAGAGAATGGGGGGGTCGTGAAAAACTGTTTTTT.

The chain couples TRBV5-4 to TRBJ2-3; 8 nucleotides agree with TRBD1. J gave up 4 bases and V 0 bases, and 4 bases lay outside the gene matches. The V gene's germline CDR1 is SGHNT and CDR2 YYREEE (reference sequence). This CDR3 contains 15 residues. For the CDR3, the DNA is TGTGCCAGCAGCTTGGTGCAGGGGGCATCAGATACGCAGTATTTT. Translating gives CASSLVQGASDTQYF.

The chain recombines TRBV7-9 with TRBJ1-1; tentatively, D is TRBD1 (6 bases). CDR1 is SEHNR, CDR2 FQNEAQ, per germline (reference sequence). Deletions cut 1 base from V and 1 base from J, with 10 bases between. CDR3 length: 15 residues. The DNA for the CDR3 is TGTGCCAGCAGCTTAGGGCACAGGGCGAACACTGAAGCTTTCTTT. Translating gives CASSLGHRANTEAFF.

This chain uses TRBV4-2 with TRBJ2-5; D may be TRBD2 (5 bases). Per germline, CDR1 LGHNA and CDR2 YNFKEQ. Trimming removed 1 base from V and 0 bases from J, with 9 bases in between. This CDR3 contains 15 residues. The CDR3 region is CASSQASGDQETQYF. CDR3 nucleotide sequence: TGTGCCAGCAGCCAAGCCTCCGGGGACCAAGAGACCCAGTACTTC.

The chain joins TRBV11-2 to TRBJ2-7, with a tentative D call TRBD2 (5 bases). The CDR3 spans 12 residues. Trimming pared 4 bases from V and 4 bases from J, leaving 8 bases between. The germline V gene encodes CDR1 SGHAT and CDR2 FQNNGV. The CDR3 sequence is CASSSAGYEQYF. Here the CDR3 DNA reads TGTGCCAGCAGCTCGGCGGGTTACGAGCAGTACTTC.

The CDR3 sequence is CASSLSGVYEQYF. CDR3 nucleotide sequence: TGTGCCAGCAGCTTGAGCGGGGTCTACGAGCAGTACTTC. This chain uses TRBV7-2 with TRBJ2-7, with 7 positions matching TRBD2. V shed 3 bases, J shed 3 bases, and the junction held 2 bases outside the gene matches. Germline V gene sequence: CDR1 SGHTA, CDR2 FQGNSA. The CDR3 is 13 residues long.